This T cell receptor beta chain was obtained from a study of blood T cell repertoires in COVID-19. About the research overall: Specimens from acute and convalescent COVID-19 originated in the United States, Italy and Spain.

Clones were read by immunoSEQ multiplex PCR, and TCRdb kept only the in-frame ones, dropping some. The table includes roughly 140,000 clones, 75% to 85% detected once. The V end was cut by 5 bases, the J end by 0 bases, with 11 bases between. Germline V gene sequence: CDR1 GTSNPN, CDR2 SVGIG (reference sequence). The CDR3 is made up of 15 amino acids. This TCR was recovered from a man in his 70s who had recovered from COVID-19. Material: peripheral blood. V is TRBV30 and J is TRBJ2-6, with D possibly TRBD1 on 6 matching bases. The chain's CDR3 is CAWSQGRSGANVLTF. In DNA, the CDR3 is TGTGCCTGGTCTCAGGGGCGCTCTGGGGCCAACGTCCTGACTTTC.